This entry describes one TCR beta chain. Antigen: not known. Trimming removed 10 bases from V and 4 bases from J, with 16 bases in between. The CDR3 extends over 13 amino acids. CDR1 is MNHEY and CDR2 is SVGAGI in the germline V gene. The data belong to a study of memory CD4+ T cells and cytomegalovirus serostatus. Libraries were prepared by immunoSEQ multiplex PCR; TCRdb keeps only in-frame clonotypes and omits some of them. The sample yields tens of thousands of clones, 76% seen once. The sort gate was single viable CD3+CD4+CD8-CD45RO+ cells for memory CD4+ T cells. Study observations and caveats: About 40% of the roughly 150 known CMV-associated TCRbeta sequences appeared in CD4+ memory. Suggested: most of the CMV-linked TCR signature lies in CD4+ memory cells. CMV serostatus prediction reached median AUC roughly 0.95, or 0.91 with US-trained model.

The chain links TRBV6-5 to TRBJ1-2; weak D call: TRBD1 (5 bases). The sample was memory CD4+ T cells from blood. The receptor was derived from an adult in good health and CMV-seronegative. The CDR3 DNA sequence: TGTGCCACAAGTTCCGGGACGGCCTATGGCTACACCTTC. Translating gives CATSSGTAYGYTF.